This TCR beta chain originates from a study of shared clonotypes between healthy human individuals. In the study overall: Researchers drew samples from a couple of women and a few men aged 18 to 49.

A word on this clone: What it binds is unknown.

Participating donors were healthy, HIV-negative adults free of recent acute infections or vaccinations. Negatively enriched CD4+ T cells were divided by CD45RA into naive and memory. Method: immunoSEQ multiplex PCR; TCRdb's copy keeps in-frame clones and lacks some. Of 2,100,000 or so clones detected, roughly 95% appear once; the ten largest clones hold roughly 0.13%. V trimming: 9 bases; J trimming: 3 bases; junction bases outside the gene matches: 9. The CDR3 is made up of 15 amino acids. Looked up from germline, CDR1 is MRHNA and CDR2 is SNTAGT. Study results and limitations: Non-shared clonotypes had lower generation probabilities than clonotypes shared by all four sorted-subset donors.

This chain links TRBV6-4 with TRBJ1-2; TRBD1 matches at 11 bases. Sequencing was carried out using naive CD4+ T cells sorted from blood. The subset is: CD45RA+ positively selected. The sequence derives from a man younger than 30 in good health. In DNA, the CDR3 is TGTGCCAGGACCCGGACAGGGGGCGGGCACTATGGCTACACCTTC. Protein product: CARTRTGGGHYGYTF.